This entry is about one T cell receptor beta chain. It has no known antigen specificity. Per-base quality was not reported, and no clone a single base away is much larger than it. These data are taken from a study of cytomegalovirus exposure and HLA in healthy donors (dated by TCRdb to 2017 to 2019). Describing the broader study: An earlier analysis of some 600 of the donors reported around 280 Gb of sequence data and around 110 million unique TCR beta sequences obtained from approximately 180 million T cells. Around 300 gigabases of sequencing data and 80 million or so unique TCR sequences were included in an early release covering around 650 HLA-typed donors. Of the 350 to 450 genotyped donors, more than 75% were placed in the genetic ancestry cluster associated with self-reported Caucasian donors. The study aimed to test whether cataloging public T cell receptors could reveal signatures of past pathogen exposure. The study used immunosequencing to profile the T cell repertoires of under 700 subjects and linked those repertoires to cytomegalovirus serostatus. In addition to the first cohort of around 670 subjects, a separate validation cohort of 120 different subjects was used. To predict cytomegalovirus infection status, the study combined high-throughput TCR immunosequencing, statistical association of individual TCRs with disease status, and machine learning. A later analysis re-examined previously published TCR beta repertoires from more than 600 donors and added high-resolution HLA genotyping to investigate patterns of TCR occurrence. Rather than drawing on any new phenotypic data, the later analysis identified candidate immune exposures from TCR beta sequences and the way those sequences occurred across donors. An earlier analysis of around 580 of the donors used high-throughput TCR beta sequencing to judge whether each TCR beta V gene segment behaved as functional or pseudogenic. Donor age, sex, ethnicity and CMV serostatus were collected together with the repertoire data. Genome-wide SNP genotypes for about three fifths of the roughly 670 donors were used in a later genetic analysis, which treated that subset as a discovery cohort. Every repertoire in the discovery cohort had been generated on one and the same sequencing platform. Both class I and class II loci were covered by HLA typing, at four-digit resolution. The number of typed donors differed by locus: 629-630 for A, B, C, DRB1 and DQB1; 500 to 550 for DQA1; over 600 for DPA1; and roughly 470 for DPB1. Four to six DR-DQ haplotypes were handled as single units for association and clustering, since linkage in the cohort was strong. Among about 390 genotyped donors of the cohort, an average of around 240,000 unique TCR beta nucleotide sequences were sequenced per donor, around 20% of them non-productive.

The germline V gene (reference sequence) yields GTSNPN for CDR1 and SVGIG for CDR2. From cysteine to phenylalanine, the CDR3 is 13 amino acids long. Here the CDR3 DNA is all that survives: 39 bases in frame from base 1. The junction carries 8 bases between V and J, which are trimmed by 3 bases and 0 bases respectively. What the study reported, not specific to this receptor: The classifier was reported to diagnose cytomegalovirus status with high specificity and sensitivity in both the original and validation cohorts. Correlated functional status among segregating V segments might reflect linkage disequilibrium, but an unknown experimental factor could not be ruled out. Because some donors lacked HLA typing at each locus, the association tests relied only on the typed subset. This cohort had only TCR beta chains sequenced, and the lack of alpha or paired-chain data limited which features could be detected. Because counts were too low, about 18 rarely observed V segments, including chromosome 9 orphons, were excluded from the earlier analysis of fewer than 650 of the donors. For the cohort, immune exposure information was limited to CMV serostatus. A later analysis associated about 17,000 TCR beta sequences with specific HLA alleles at a false discovery rate of 0.05. A later genetic analysis reported fewer N-insertions in productive TCRs among donors in an Asian-associated ancestry cluster than the roughly 700-donor mean. Strong co-occurrence of HLA alleles, especially DR and DQ, made assigning TCR associations to individual alleles difficult. Because the 87-base-pair reads could not distinguish some IMGT-functional V segments, including TRBV6-2 and TRBV6-3, those segments were excluded. In the study, some 160 TCR beta chains were listed as associated with cytomegalovirus. Several of the top co-occurrence clusters appeared to be linked to parvovirus B19, influenza, CMV and Epstein-Barr virus, according to a later analysis. V-gene and J-gene trimming of TCR beta chains was associated with a missense DCLRE1C variant in a later genetic analysis, and the association was replicated in an independent cohort. In vitro tests confirmed that three of the cytomegalovirus-associated TCR beta chains recognize cytomegalovirus antigens. Roughly uniform sequencing depth across donors was assumed in presence/absence analyses, although this assumption may not hold. According to the authors, the approach could potentially be generalized to other disease states and immunological phenotypes. In a later analysis, HLA-associated TCR beta chains showed more clonal expansion and lower generation probabilities than non-associated chains that were equally common. A later analysis found that most CMV-associated TCR beta chains appeared HLA-restricted, with HLA associations seemingly driven largely by CMV exposure. The sequencing pipeline was judged likely to have produced a cluster of highly shared sequence variants as a technical artifact. A further reported finding was that TCR beta sequences accurately predicted the HLA-A and HLA-B alleles for most subjects in the first cohort. In a later analysis, TCR association rates were found to vary across HLA loci, with the most associated TCRs seen for DRB1 alleles and the fewest for HLA-C alleles. In an earlier analysis of roughly 500 of the donors, most TCR beta V segments appeared in productive rearrangements about 87% or about 30% of the time, broadly matching IMGT annotations. While some public TCRs were present in many individuals, most TCR sequences turned up only very rarely across donors.

Libraries were prepared through the immunoSEQ multiplex PCR assay. For the multiplex PCR, a mixture combining 60 forward primers for TCR Vbeta segments and 13 reverse primers for TCR Jbeta segments was used. The CDR3 region of rearranged TCR beta genes was amplified from genomic DNA with a multiplex PCR assay. The Illumina HiSeq System was used to sequence the amplified TCR beta libraries as 87-base-pair reads. On the study's bioinformatics: In a later analysis, around 80 million unique TCR beta chains were counted across the 650 to 750 repertoires, and roughly 11 million of these chains were shared by at least two donors. Raw reads were error-corrected and collapsed into unique sequences with a nearest-neighbor algorithm that merged closely related sequences to remove PCR and sequencing errors. To assign V, D and J gene segments, CDR3 sequences were aligned to IMGT reference sequences. Each retained sequence needed at least a six-nucleotide match to both a V gene segment and a J gene segment. A rearrangement was called productive if the CDR3 had no stop codons and remained in frame with V and J, and every other rearrangement was called non-productive. Following IMGT convention, CDR3 was defined as the stretch from the second conserved V-encoded cysteine up to the conserved J-encoded phenylalanine. The earlier analysis of 500 to 650 of the donors excluded any sequence lacking an unambiguous match to a single V gene segment. An earlier analysis of several hundred of the donors classified V segments as functional when productive rearrangements were above 56.7% and as segregating when the standard deviation between donors was above 5%. To diagnose cytomegalovirus status from the catalog of TCR beta chain sequences, a statistical classification framework was built. In a later analysis, TCR nucleotide sequences were compared against IMGT/GENE-DB human TR gene sequences so that V and J genes could be assigned. A later analysis assigned CDR3 sequences and most-parsimonious VDJ recombination scenarios with the TCRdist pipeline. In a later analysis, every TCR beta chain was defined by the combination of its CDR3 amino acid sequence and its V-gene family, and reads without a unique V-gene family were dropped. In a later analysis, approximately 590 highly shared, low-generation-probability nucleotide sequences were removed to address suspected cross-contamination and a sequencing artifact. A later analysis calculated a clonal expansion index for each public chain from normalized within-repertoire ranks of inferred template counts. In a later analysis, generation probabilities were computed using a VDJ recombination model fitted to out-of-frame rearrangements, and the results were checked against IGoR. In a later analysis, hypergeometric tests were used to score TCR-TCR, TCR-HLA and TCR-CMV co-occurrence, with a repertoire-size bias correction applied to TCR pairs. To estimate false discovery rates, a later analysis permuted the HLA or CMV assignments 20 times. In a later analysis, co-occurring TCRs were grouped using DBSCAN, and TCRdist sequence similarity was added for clustering within HLA-allele-positive subsets. Repertoires with fewer than 30,000 or more than 120,000 public chains, plus five repertoires with anomalous nucleotide sharing, were excluded from co-occurrence clustering. What TCRdb holds here is the immuneACCESS table cut down to in-frame rearrangements. Part of the clones is not present; checked against another copy, under half of the missing clones reflect an unresolved V gene, and the others are unexplained. V, J and clone size are those of that table, while D and trimming were read from the DNA. The sample has around 100,000 clones on record, under 80% of them singletons. Of the sample, approximately 4.8% falls within the top ten clones.

The cohort was made up of approximately 700 healthy bone marrow donors. All cohort members were sampled while nominally healthy, although unrecorded immune exposures were likely present. The donor tested CMV seropositive, placing the donor among the approximately 290 seropositive members of the cohort. Each donor provided a peripheral blood sample, and peripheral blood mononuclear cells were used for TCR beta sequencing. The Qiagen DNeasy Blood Extraction Kit was used to extract genomic DNA from the blood cell samples. Sequenced material: PBMCs. Here the chain combines TRBV30 and TRBJ1-1; a weak D assignment points to TRBD1 (6 bases agree). This receptor was identified in a woman under 30 in good health and CMV-seropositive. The bases are TGTGCCTGGAGACAGGGCGTGAACACTGAAGCTTTCTTT. Translated, it gives CAWRQGVNTEAFF. The full variable domain, with segments outside the CDR3 supplied by the reference TRBV30 and TRBJ1-1 proteins, appears as SQTIHQWPATLVQPVGSPLSLECTVEGTSNPNLYWYRQAAGRGLQLLFYSVGIGQISSEVPQNLSASRPQDRQFILSSKKLLLSDSGFYLCAWRQGVNTEAFFGQGTRLTVV.